The T cell receptor beta chain described here comes from a study of response to subunit inactivated influenza vaccine. TCRdb reanalysed the RT-PCR reads using MiXCR and keeps one entry per CDR3 protein. The data hold roughly 780,000 distinct CDR3 sequences, with less than 20% observed a single time. This clonotype showed up just a few times. Its matching antigen is unknown. Overall study results and limits: The authors suggested that every seasonal influenza vaccination recruits few new T cells.

In germline, CDR1 is MGHRA, CDR2 YSYEKL. J lost 8 bases, V lost 6 bases, and 12 bases had no gene match. CDR3 size: 17 residues. The TCR comes from a man between 50 and 59 years old who received an inactivated influenza vaccine. The sequenced sample was PBMCs from blood, obtained 5 days after vaccination. The chain combines TRBV4-1 with TRBJ2-1, with TRBD2 matching over 14 bases. CDR3 residues: CASRSRLAGGPGDEQFF. CDR3 nucleotide sequence: TGCGCCAGCAGGTCGAGACTAGCGGGAGGGCCGGGGGATGAGCAGTTCTTC.